This T cell receptor beta chain was captured in a study of PD-1 blockade in classical Hodgkin lymphoma (dated by TCRdb to 2018 to 2021). Study-level background: The study used CyTOF and TCR beta sequencing to define a peripheral blood immune signature of response to PD-1 blockade in classical Hodgkin lymphoma. Results and caveats for the whole study, not just this receptor: Baseline TCR diversity was reported to be lower in newly diagnosed patients than in healthy donors and to be lower still in relapsed/refractory patients. Only a single clinical trial cohort was studied, and what caused the repertoire differences, possibly disease activity or prior therapy, remained undefined.

The time point tag for this specimen amounts to: newly diagnosed, previously untreated cHL patient sample. As a comparison group for the relapsed/refractory trial patients, PBMCs from patients with newly diagnosed, previously untreated classical Hodgkin lymphoma were sequenced. After peripheral blood was drawn into 8 mL Vacutainer Cell Preparation Tubes, PBMCs were isolated by centrifugation and then cryopreserved. On this clone itself: What this receptor recognizes is not known. The sample holds no much larger clone one base away, and base qualities are not on file.

Inclusive of the bounding cysteine and phenylalanine, the CDR3 is 16 residues long. Kept here is only the CDR3 DNA, which spans 48 bases and is read in frame from base 1. The junction shows trimming of 1 base on V and 5 bases on J, plus 17 bases between the germline ends. CDR1 and CDR2 are drawn from the germline V gene: MNHEY, SVGAGI. Genomic DNA was extracted with the Qiagen DNeasy kit from unsorted PBMCs and from negatively selected CD4+ and CD8+ fractions. TCR beta CDR3 regions were amplified by immunoSEQ multiplex PCR using primers annealing to V and J segments. Amplification bias was minimized using a synthetic immune receptor repertoire, and residual bias was removed computationally after sequencing. Under the source paper's analysis protocol: Custom Python scripts were used to quantify repertoire diversity as the Shannon entropy index. The unsorted, CD4+ and CD8+ repertoires were each analyzed separately, with the exception of combined analyses, where CD4+ and CD8+ sequences were merged in silico. TCRdb stores this immuneACCESS table with in-frame sequences only. Part of the clones is absent; in the studies checked, under half of the shortfall reflects unresolved V genes, and no reason is known for the rest. The DNA gave D and trimming, while V, J and clone size come from that table. The sample table shows under 80,000 clones, and over 90% are seen once. The leading ten clones occupy more than 2% of the sample.

This TCR was recovered from a human donor with classical Hodgkin lymphoma. The chain was built from TRBV6-5 and TRBJ1-1; matching of 5 bases hints at TRBD1 as the D gene. Sequencing was performed on peripheral blood mononuclear cells (PBMCs). The CDR3 region: CASSYFRDERSTEAFF. Read as DNA, the sequence is TGTGCCAGCAGTTACTTCCGGGACGAGCGGTCGACTGAAGCTTTCTTT.